A selection of T cell receptor beta chains follows, all from one sample in a study of blood T cell repertoires in COVID-19. The repertoire was sequenced with immunoSEQ multiplex PCR; TCRdb's copy has only in-frame clones and lacks some. The sample records under 150,000 clones, about 79% being singletons. The sample taken for sequencing was PBMCs or T cells enriched from blood (not recorded which). Every receptor here comes from a woman aged 50 to 65 who had recovered from COVID-19. CDR3s include the opening cysteine and the closing phenylalanine or tryptophan. A D gene is named only where the DNA matches it firmly. Not every row has a clone size; where given, it reads once, few, many or a size class.

D gene	V gene	J gene	clone size	CDR3 protein	CDR3 DNA
TRBD1	TRBV2	TRBJ1-3	-	CATLTGSRGNTIYF	TGTGCCACCCTGACAGGGAGCCGGGGAAACACCATATATTTT
-	TRBV7-9	TRBJ1-2	-	CASSLEVGSYGYTF	TGTGCCAGCAGCTTAGAAGTCGGGTCCTATGGCTACACCTTC
-	TRBV28	TRBJ1-1	-	CASSLRLLNTEAFF	TGTGCCAGCAGTTTGAGACTCTTGAACACTGAAGCTTTCTTT
TRBD2	TRBV7-9	TRBJ2-1	-	CASSLRGLAGGPGVDEQFF	TGTGCCAGCAGCTTAAGAGGCCTAGCGGGAGGGCCGGGGGTCGATGAGCAGTTCTTC
TRBD2	TRBV19	TRBJ2-1	-	CASQRRSGLFDNEQFF	TGTGCCAGTCAAAGGCGGTCGGGACTATTTGACAATGAGCAGTTCTTC
TRBD2	TRBV27	TRBJ2-1	-	CASSSWGGNEQFF	TGTGCCAGCAGTTCCTGGGGGGGGAATGAGCAGTTCTTC
TRBD1	TRBV11-3	TRBJ2-3	-	CASSFRDSPGDTQYF	TGTGCCAGCAGCTTCCGGGACAGCCCTGGAGATACGCAGTATTTT
TRBD1	TRBV7-3	TRBJ2-7	-	CASSPAGTGTYEQYF	TGTGCCAGCAGTCCGGCCGGGACAGGAACCTACGAGCAGTACTTC
TRBD2	TRBV11-3	TRBJ2-7	-	CASRLAGDYEQYF	TGTGCCAGCAGATTAGCGGGGGACTACGAGCAGTACTTC
TRBD1	TRBV6-1	TRBJ2-7	-	CASTKGTADYEQYF	TGTGCCAGCACCAAAGGGACAGCCGACTACGAGCAGTACTTC
TRBD1	TRBV27	TRBJ2-2	-	CASSLTPETGNTGELFF	TGTGCCAGCAGTCTCACTCCGGAGACAGGGAATACCGGGGAGCTGTTTTTT
TRBD1	TRBV11-3	TRBJ2-2	-	CASSPGQGVPRELFF	TGTGCCAGCAGTCCGGGACAGGGGGTACCCAGGGAGCTGTTTTTT
TRBD2	TRBV5-1	TRBJ2-3	-	CASSLALAGPRGDTQYF	TGCGCCAGCAGCTTGGCACTAGCGGGGCCTCGGGGAGATACGCAGTATTTT
-	TRBV27	TRBJ2-1	-	CASVPPPGTGSYNEQFF	TGTGCCAGCGTCCCCCCGCCGGGAACGGGCTCCTACAATGAGCAGTTCTTC
TRBD2	TRBV11-3	TRBJ2-1	-	CASRSTGGYNEQFF	TGTGCCAGCAGGTCGACGGGGGGTTACAATGAGCAGTTCTTC
-	TRBV19	TRBJ2-7	-	CASSIGPGYEQYF	TGTGCCAGTAGTATAGGGCCGGGCTACGAGCAGTACTTC
-	TRBV19	TRBJ2-4	-	CASRPQRGKNIQYF	TGTGCCAGTAGGCCCCAACGGGGCAAAAACATTCAGTACTTC
-	TRBV20-1	TRBJ1-4	few	CSASRSGLEKLFF	TGCAGTGCTAGTCGGTCAGGGCTCGAAAAACTGTTTTTT
-	TRBV7-9	TRBJ1-6	-	CASSTRQAGNSPLHF	TGTGCCAGCAGCACCCGACAGGCGGGTAATTCACCCCTCCACTTT
-	TRBV2	TRBJ1-2	-	CASASRAQGVVGYTF	TGTGCCTCAGCCAGCAGGGCACAGGGTGTGGTAGGCTACACCTTC
-	TRBV29-1	TRBJ1-2	-	CSVYTRAPGGYTF	TGCAGCGTCTACACCCGGGCTCCGGGGGGCTACACCTTC
TRBD2	TRBV5-1	TRBJ2-7	-	CASSLVAGSSEQYF	TGCGCCAGCAGCTTGGTAGCGGGAAGCTCCGAGCAGTACTTC
TRBD2	TRBV4-2	TRBJ2-5	-	CASSRAGGPQETQYF	TGTGCCAGCAGCCGAGCGGGGGGACCCCAAGAGACCCAGTACTTC
-	TRBV2	TRBJ1-5	-	CASRGAGYQPQHF	TGTGCCAGCAGGGGAGCGGGATATCAGCCCCAGCATTTT
-	TRBV5-6	TRBJ1-2	-	CASSCYRENYGYTF	TGTGCCAGCAGCTGCTACAGGGAAAACTATGGCTACACCTTC
TRBD1	TRBV10-2	TRBJ1-5	once	CASRLGQGRQPQHF	TGCGCCAGCCGATTAGGACAGGGCCGTCAGCCCCAGCATTTT
-	TRBV27	TRBJ2-6	few	CASSLAVPSSGANVLTF	TGTGCCAGCAGTTTGGCGGTACCAAGCTCTGGGGCCAACGTCCTGACTTTC
-	TRBV11-2	TRBJ1-1	-	CASSLDSPGVNTEAFF	TGTGCCAGCAGCTTAGACAGCCCGGGGGTCAACACTGAAGCTTTCTTT
-	TRBV7-2	TRBJ1-3	few	CASSLVGASSGNTIYF	TGTGCCAGCAGCTTAGTTGGGGCGAGCTCTGGAAACACCATATATTTT
-	TRBV2	TRBJ2-3	-	CASSEGRGSTDTQYF	TGTGCCAGCAGTGAAGGTCGGGGGAGCACAGATACGCAGTATTTT